The 24 T cell receptor beta chains below come from one sample, sequenced in a study of identical twins. TCRdb itself ran the 5' RACE reads through MiXCR, one entry per CDR3 protein. The table includes 250,000 to 350,000 distinct CDR3 sequences, roughly 8.6% detected once. These data also formed part of another study, on yellow fever vaccine responses in identical twins.

Specimen: memory (CD45RO+) T cells sorted from blood. These receptors were collected from a woman younger than 35 in good health.

At least ten counts were recorded for this clonotype. The V gene is TRBV15, the J gene TRBJ2-6; D is perhaps TRBD2 (5 bases). Deletions cut 0 bases from V and 0 bases from J, with 6 bases between. Germline V gene sequence: CDR1 LNHNV, CDR2 YYDKDF (reference sequence). The length of the CDR3 is 16 residues. DNA of the CDR3: TGTGCCACCAGCAGAGAAGGGAGCTCTGGGGCCAACGTCCTGACTTTC. Protein: CATSREGSSGANVLTF.

This clonotype was seen only a few times. The chain recombines TRBV15 with TRBJ1-5; D possibly corresponds to TRBD1 (6 bases). This CDR3 has 15 amino acids. V lost 1 base, J lost 6 bases, and 13 bases lay in between. CDR1 is LNHNV, CDR2 YYDKDF, per germline (reference sequence). Here the CDR3 reads CATSRGQAEGQPQHF. Here the CDR3 DNA reads TGTGCCACCAGCAGAGGACAGGCGGAAGGTCAGCCCCAGCATTTT. Variable domain in full (rest from reference TRBV15 and TRBJ1-5): DAMVIQNPRYQVTQFGKPVTLSCSQTLNHNVMYWYQQKSSQAPKLLFHYYDKDFNNEADTPDNFQSRRPNTSFCFLDIRSPGLGDTAMYLCATSRGQAEGQPQHFGDGTRLSIL.

This clonotype was counted many times. The gene calls are TRBV5-1 and TRBJ2-3, with 7 bases fitting TRBD2. Trimming at V came to 2 bases and at J to 4 bases, leaving 10 bases not matched to a gene. This CDR3 spans 16 amino acids. CDR1 SGHRS and CDR2 YFSETQ come from the germline V gene. As DNA, the CDR3 is TGCGCCAGCAGCTTAGGACTAGGGGAGGGCGCAGATACGCAGTATTTT. Translation gives CASSLGLGEGADTQYF.

This clonotype was found many times. The chain carries TRBV5-1 and TRBJ2-5; TRBD1 agrees at 7 bases. Germline assignment: CDR1 SGHRS and CDR2 YFSETQ. The V gene end was trimmed by 5 bases and the J gene end by 5 bases; junction bases not matched to a gene: 12. This CDR3 comprises 15 residues. The CDR3 sequence is CASRRTGDYRETQYF. The CDR3 nucleotides read TGCGCCAGCAGGCGGACAGGAGATTACCGGGAGACCCAGTACTTC.

The sample holds many counts of this clonotype. This chain joins TRBV4-1 and TRBJ1-2, with unresolved D. This CDR3 comprises 16 residues. The V end lost 0 bases, the J end lost 5 bases, and 16 bases lay between the germline ends. Germline V gives CDR1 MGHRA, CDR2 YSYEKL. The CDR3 protein is CASSQDRERVLYGYTF. In nucleotides, the CDR3 is TGCGCCAGCAGCCAAGATCGAGAGAGGGTATTGTATGGCTACACCTTC.

This clonotype occurred a few times. This rearrangement joins TRBV3-1 to TRBJ2-1; TRBD2 matches 9 bases. Germline V gene data show CDR1 as LGHDT and CDR2 as YNNKEL (reference sequence). V was clipped by 4 bases and J by 10 bases; unmatched bases: 2. The CDR3 extends over 12 amino acids. This chain's CDR3 is CASSRGRGEQFF. Here the CDR3 DNA reads TGTGCCAGCAGCCGCGGGAGGGGAGAGCAGTTCTTC.

The chain links TRBV27 to TRBJ2-1; possible D gene TRBD2, 6 bases. The ends were cut back, 5 bases at V and 4 bases at J, with 15 bases in the middle. This CDR3 is 15 amino acids long. CDR1 MNHEY and CDR2 SMNVEV come from the germline V gene (reference sequence). CDR3 nucleotides: TGTGCCAGCAGTGGGGTTAGCGGACTGTACAATGAGCAGTTCTTC. As protein: CASSGVSGLYNEQFF.

This clonotype was counted at least ten times. V gene TRBV20-1 combines with J gene TRBJ2-7; tentative D call: TRBD2 (5 bases). The CDR3 totals 14 residues. The V end was cut by 4 bases, the J end by 0 bases, with 13 bases between. The germline gives CDR1 DFQATT, CDR2 SNEGSKA (reference sequence). CDR3 loop: CSAKTGENSYEQYF. CDR3 bases: TGCAGTGCTAAAACCGGGGAGAACTCCTACGAGCAGTACTTC.

This clonotype came up a few times. The chain has TRBV7-9 and TRBJ2-1; D perhaps matches TRBD2 (7 bases). The CDR3 length is 15 residues. From germline, CDR1 is SEHNR and CDR2 FQNEAQ (reference sequence). V was trimmed by 5 bases and J by 4 bases, leaving 15 bases between them. The CDR3 DNA is TGTGCCAGCAGCGGCGGGGGCCTTAATTACAATGAGCAGTTCTTC. Its translation: CASSGGGLNYNEQFF. The variable domain in full, completed from reference TRBV7-9 and TRBJ2-1, reads DTGVSQNPRHKITKRGQNVTFRCDPISEHNRLYWYRQTLGQGPEFLTYFQNEAQLEKSRLLSDRFSAERPKGSFSTLEIQRTEQGDSAMYLCASSGGGLNYNEQFFGPGTRLTVL.

The chain uses TRBV20-1 and TRBJ1-5, with 7 bases that match TRBD1. Germline V gene lookup returns CDR1 DFQATT and CDR2 SNEGSKA (reference sequence). J lost 0 bases, V lost 5 bases, and 4 bases had no gene match. The CDR3 sequence is 14 residues long. The CDR3 region has the DNA TGCAGTGCTTTAGGGGGCTATAGCAATCAGCCCCAGCATTTT. Translated: CSALGGYSNQPQHF.

There are many counts of this clonotype. The CDR3 loop is CSARWTGDLETQYF. The DNA for the CDR3 is TGCAGTGCTAGGTGGACAGGGGATTTGGAGACCCAGTACTTC. The chain combines TRBV20-1 with TRBJ2-5; TRBD1 agrees at 9 bases. CDR3 length: 14 amino acids. CDR1 DFQATT and CDR2 SNEGSKA come from the germline V gene (reference sequence). The V segment lost 3 bases and the J segment 5 bases; nucleotides outside the gene matches: 7.

In its sample, this clonotype was seen a few times. The rearrangement uses TRBV6-1 and TRBJ1-4; D is unclear. V was trimmed by 3 bases and J by 0 bases, leaving 5 bases between them. Germline V CDR1 and CDR2: MNHNS, SASEGT. CDR3 length: 14 amino acids. The chain's CDR3 is CASSETSTNEKLFF. For the CDR3, the DNA is TGTGCCAGCAGTGAGACATCAACTAATGAAAAACTGTTTTTT.

The sample holds many counts of this clonotype. This rearrangement joins TRBV5-5 to TRBJ1-2, with D unclear. The CDR3 consists of 14 residues. Germline assignment: CDR1 SGHKS and CDR2 YYEKEE (reference sequence). V lost 4 bases and J 8 bases, leaving 18 bases between the germline ends. The CDR3 bases are TGTGCCAGCAGCAATTGGGAGGCGGTTGGAGGCTACACCTTC. The encoded protein is CASSNWEAVGGYTF.

This clonotype was observed at least ten times. The chain combines TRBV27 with TRBJ1-1; tentative D call: TRBD1 (5 bases). CDR3 length: 14 residues. Deletions cut 2 bases from V and 6 bases from J, with 13 bases between. Germline loops: CDR1 MNHEY, CDR2 SMNVEV (reference sequence). Written as DNA, the CDR3 is TGTGCCAGCAGTTTAATGATCGGGGGAGCTGAAGCTTTCTTT. Residues: CASSLMIGGAEAFF.

This clonotype was seen a handful of times. V is TRBV24-1 and J is TRBJ2-5; 14 nucleotides match TRBD2. The CDR3 consists of 15 residues. J gave up 4 bases and V 7 bases, and 4 bases lay outside the gene matches. Germline V gives CDR1 KGHDR, CDR2 SFDVKD. Written as DNA, the CDR3 is TGTGCCACCAGACCGGGACTAGCGGGGGTAGAGACCCAGTACTTC. Translating it yields CATRPGLAGVETQYF.

Note on this clonotype: Possible read error: a much larger clone is one base away. The chain couples TRBV27 to TRBJ2-5; D is ambiguous. Between the trimmed V and J ends, which lost 6 bases and 1 base, there was a span of 3 bases. The CDR3 extends over 11 amino acids. Germline CDR1 is MNHEY and CDR2 is SMNVEV (reference sequence). The CDR3 DNA is TGTGCCAGCAGACTCCAAGAGACCCAGTACTTC. Residues: CASRLQETQYF.

In its sample, this clonotype was seen many times. CDR3 in DNA: TGCGCCAGCGGGCCGACTAGCGGGGGCAATGAGCAGTTCTTC. It encodes CASGPTSGGNEQFF. The chain is built from TRBV5-1 and TRBJ2-1, with 12 bases matching TRBD2. From germline, CDR1 is SGHRS and CDR2 YFSETQ. The V gene end was trimmed by 7 bases and the J gene end by 6 bases; junction bases not matched to a gene: 5. The CDR3 has 14 amino acids.

This chain uses TRBV3-1 with TRBJ2-7; TRBD2 aligns across 14 bases. CDR1 is LGHDT and CDR2 is YNNKEL in the germline V gene (reference sequence). With V trimmed by 7 bases and J by 3 bases, 5 bases remained unmatched. The CDR3 consists of 15 residues. The CDR3 sequence: CASTPGLAGVYEQYF. The CDR3 DNA reads as TGTGCCAGCACCCCGGGACTAGCGGGAGTCTACGAGCAGTACTTC.

The J gene is TRBJ2-7, the V gene TRBV18; D uncertain. This CDR3 region has 14 residues. Germline CDR1 KGHSH, CDR2 LQKENI. Trimming removed 1 base at V and 0 bases at J, with 7 bases between. Here the CDR3 reads CASSPQGNSYEQYV. CDR3 nucleotide sequence: TGTGCCAGCTCACCACAGGGTAACTCCTACGAGCAGTACGTC.

This rearrangement joins TRBV28 to TRBJ1-1; D gene uncertain. CDR1 is MDHEN and CDR2 is SYDVKM in the germline V gene. The CDR3 sequence is 13 residues long. Trimming removed 2 bases from V and 6 bases from J, with 10 bases in between. CDR3 coding DNA: TGTGCCAGCAGTTTAGCGGTTAGGGCTGAAGCTTTCTTT. It specifies CASSLAVRAEAFF. The entire variable domain, with the rest obtained from reference TRBV28 and TRBJ1-1, is as follows: DVKVTQSSRYLVKRTGEKVFLECVQDMDHENMFWYRQDPGLGLRLIYFSYDVKMKEKGDIPEGYSVSREKKERFSLILESASTNQTSMYLCASSLAVRAEAFFGQGTRLTVV.

The chain couples TRBV20-1 to TRBJ2-1; 15 bases line up with TRBD2. CDR3 length: 16 residues. Germline values: CDR1 DFQATT, CDR2 SNEGSKA (reference sequence). The V gene end was trimmed by 0 bases and the J gene end by 7 bases; junction bases not matched to a gene: 4. CDR3 bases: TGCAGTGCTAGAGAAAGGGGGACTAGCGGGGGGAATGAGCAGTTCTTC. Its protein product is CSARERGTSGGNEQFF.

This clonotype showed up just a few times. This sequence joins TRBV2 and TRBJ1-5; D unresolved. Trimming removed 4 bases at V and 2 bases at J, with 15 bases between. This CDR3 has 16 amino acids. Looked up from germline, CDR1 is SNHLY and CDR2 is FYNNEI. The CDR3 is CASSAPGESGNQPQHF. The CDR3 region has the DNA TGTGCCAGCAGTGCACCCGGGGAAAGTGGCAATCAGCCCCAGCATTTT.

This clonotype was seen ten or more times. This chain links TRBV25-1 with TRBJ2-2, with 11 bases lining up with TRBD2. This CDR3 has 15 amino acids. Unmatched junction bases numbered 8, after V lost 10 bases and J lost 4 bases. The germline gives CDR1 MGHDK, CDR2 SYGVNS. CDR3 sequence: CATLAGGPRTGELFF. The CDR3 DNA reads as TGTGCCACCCTAGCGGGAGGCCCACGCACCGGGGAGCTGTTTTTT. Full variable domain (missing parts from reference TRBV25-1 and TRBJ2-2): EADIYQTPRYLVIGTGKKITLECSQTMGHDKMYWYQQDPGMELHLIHYSYGVNSTEKGDLSSESTVSRIRTEHFPLTLESARPSHTSQYLCATLAGGPRTGELFFGEGSRLTVL.

This clonotype occurred many times. The chain carries TRBV28 and TRBJ2-7; either TRBD1 or TRBD2 may fit D (5 bases each). The CDR3 contains 14 residues. The V and J ends lost 6 bases and 4 bases respectively, with 16 bases between them. Germline CDR1 reads MDHEN; CDR2 reads SYDVKM. For the CDR3, the DNA is TGTGCCAGCAGCTCTTCCGGGACCAAGTACGAGCAGTACTTC. It is translated as CASSSSGTKYEQYF.